Sequencing of this T cell receptor beta chain was carried out in a study of T cell responses to AZD1222 COVID-19 vaccine. Study observations and caveats: No repertoire was sampled before or during the peak T cell response, only after it. Close to half of all spike-specific TCRs reportedly target regions of the variants that are unmutated. Donors in the cohort were predominantly white British and more often female, and clonal diversity was possibly underestimated. Only six or seven AZD1222 recipients tested seropositive at baseline.

With regard to this clone: What it binds is unknown.

The assay was immunoSEQ multiplex PCR, and TCRdb's table has in-frame clones only and misses some. The sample lists 150,000 to 200,000 clones, less than 95% occurring once. Germline assignment: CDR1 SGHTA and CDR2 FQGNSA. The CDR3 is made up of 14 amino acids. Trimming removed 4 bases at V and 11 bases at J, with 20 bases between. The sequences come from peripheral blood, collected on day 0 of AZD1222 vaccination. V and J are TRBV7-2 and TRBJ1-1; TRBD1 might be the D (6 bases). This receptor was identified in an adult in good health. The CDR3 nucleotides read TGTGCCAGCAGCTGGGGACATGGGGTGGATCGGGCTTTCTTT. This codes for CASSWGHGVDRAFF. Drawing the rest from reference TRBV7-2 and TRBJ1-1, the complete variable domain is GAGVSQSPSNKVTEKGKDVELRCDPISGHTALYWYRQSLGQGLEFLIYFQGNSAPDKSGLPSDRFSAERTGGSVSTLTIQRTQQEDSAVYLCASSWGHGVDRAFFGQGTRLTVV.